The entry below gives a single TCR beta chain sequence along with its context. Its matching antigen is unknown. The data originate from a study of T cell responses to AZD1222 COVID-19 vaccine. The CDR3 has 17 residues. The assay was immunoSEQ multiplex PCR, and TCRdb's table has in-frame clones only and misses some. The sample carries about 120,000 clones, 92% recorded once. Findings and limits, study-wide: Clonal diversity was possibly underestimated, and the donors were mostly white British, with more females. There were repertoire samples only from the period after the peak T cell response. The span of vaccine-associated CD4 TCRs extended across spike, with dominance at 160-218 and 743-854. Among spike-specific TCRs, nearly half reportedly target unmutated variant regions.

The V call is TRBV21-1, the J call TRBJ2-5; the table gives TRBD1 as D, unverified against the DNA. TRBV21-1 corresponds to a pseudogene. The clonotype was recovered from an adult who received the AZD1222 COVID-19 vaccine. Here the sequenced sample was peripheral blood, taken 28 days after the second AZD1222 dose. CDR3 sequence (DNA): TGTGCCAGCAGCGCTTACAGGGGATATGTGGGCCAAGAGACCCAGTACTTC. Encoded protein: CASSAYRGYVGQETQYF.